This T cell receptor (beta chain) was obtained from a study of Ad26.COV2.S vaccination and SARS-CoV-2 variants. Study summary: Ad26.COV2.S arm of COV1001 included the donor. Findings and limits, study-wide: Assessments of TCR breadth and depth may have underestimated the total T cell responses. Non-spike TCR breadth did not differ much between vaccine and placebo recipients.

V lost 1 base and J 5 bases, leaving 10 bases between the germline ends. CDR3 length: 13 amino acids. Germline V gives CDR1 SGHNT, CDR2 YYREEE (reference sequence). Points on this clone: The target antigen is unknown.

The treatment denotes: roughly 19 received Ad26.COV2.S at low or high dose, single or two shots; several received placebo; per-sample allocation not given. Day 63 following the first vaccine or placebo injection was when the samples were taken. Sequencing used immunoSEQ multiplex PCR; TCRdb keeps in-frame clones, though not all of them. The repertoire consists of about 480,000 clones, with 70% to 90% occurring once and the leading ten covering more than 10%. The rearrangement uses TRBV5-4 and TRBJ2-7; possible D gene TRBD2, 5 bases. The sequence derives from a person between 18 and 65 years old who received the Ad26.COV2.S COVID-19 vaccine or a placebo. This sample comprised peripheral blood, obtained in a trial of Ad26.COV2.S vaccine versus placebo. The CDR3 nucleotides read TGTGCCAGCAGCTTGAGCACTAGGCACGAGCAGTACTTC. It specifies CASSLSTRHEQYF.